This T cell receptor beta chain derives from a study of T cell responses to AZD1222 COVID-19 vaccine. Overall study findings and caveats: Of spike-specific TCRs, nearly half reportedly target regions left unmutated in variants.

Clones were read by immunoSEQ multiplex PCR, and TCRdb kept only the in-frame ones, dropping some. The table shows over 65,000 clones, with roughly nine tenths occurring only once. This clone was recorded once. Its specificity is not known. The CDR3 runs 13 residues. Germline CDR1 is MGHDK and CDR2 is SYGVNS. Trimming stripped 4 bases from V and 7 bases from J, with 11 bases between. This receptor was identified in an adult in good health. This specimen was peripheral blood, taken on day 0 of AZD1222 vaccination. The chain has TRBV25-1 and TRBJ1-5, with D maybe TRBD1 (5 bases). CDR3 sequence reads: CASSVREGQPQHF. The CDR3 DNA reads TGTGCCAGCAGTGTCAGGGAAGGCCAGCCCCAGCATTTT.